This T cell receptor beta chain was identified in a study of T-cell memory formation after mild COVID-19. General observations from the study: Mainly CM and EM harbored the contracting CD4+ clones; mainly EMRA harbored the CD8+ ones.

The germline V gene encodes CDR1 SGHTA and CDR2 FQGTGA. Trimming took off 5 bases at V and 5 bases at J, with 12 bases between the two ends. CDR3 length: 13 residues. Comments on this clonotype: Its specificity is not known.

TCR alpha and TCR beta cDNA libraries carrying sample barcodes and UMIs were produced by 5'RACE using constant-segment primers. MiXCR, run by TCRdb on the 5' RACE reads, gives a single entry per CDR3 protein. This sample has about 120,000 distinct CDR3 sequences, with about 16% found just once. The sequence was collected from an adult woman who had mild COVID-19 (a few samples of this study predate the infection). Cell type and time point are not known. Sequencing was carried out using PBMCs or a T cell subset sorted from them (not recorded which). The chain is built from TRBV7-3 and TRBJ1-2; D not resolved. CDR3 residues: CASSAEERYGYTF. CDR3 nucleotide sequence: TGTGCCAGCAGCGCGGAGGAAAGATATGGCTACACCTTC.